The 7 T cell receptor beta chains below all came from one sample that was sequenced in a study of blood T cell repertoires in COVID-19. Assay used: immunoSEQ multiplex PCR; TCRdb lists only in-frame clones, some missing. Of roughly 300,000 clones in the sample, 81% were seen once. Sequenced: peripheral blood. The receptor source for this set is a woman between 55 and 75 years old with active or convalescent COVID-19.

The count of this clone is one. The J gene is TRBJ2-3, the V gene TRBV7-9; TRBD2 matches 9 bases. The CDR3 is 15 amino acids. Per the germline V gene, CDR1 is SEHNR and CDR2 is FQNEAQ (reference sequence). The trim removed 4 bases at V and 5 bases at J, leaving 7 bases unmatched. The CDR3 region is CASSWTGLAGDTQYF. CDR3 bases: TGTGCCAGCAGCTGGACGGGACTAGCAGGAGATACGCAGTATTTT.

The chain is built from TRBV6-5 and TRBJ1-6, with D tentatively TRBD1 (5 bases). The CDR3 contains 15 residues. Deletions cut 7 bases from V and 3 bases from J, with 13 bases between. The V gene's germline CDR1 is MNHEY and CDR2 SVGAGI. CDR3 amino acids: CASTLKGFYNSPLHF. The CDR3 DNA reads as TGTGCCAGCACCCTAAAGGGGTTCTATAATTCACCCCTCCACTTT.

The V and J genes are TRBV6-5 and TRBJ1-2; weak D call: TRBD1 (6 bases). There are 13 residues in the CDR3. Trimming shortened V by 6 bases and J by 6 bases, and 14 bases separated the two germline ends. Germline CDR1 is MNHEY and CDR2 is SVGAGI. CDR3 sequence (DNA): TGTGCCAGCAGCTTCGACAGGTTAGATGGCTACACCTTC. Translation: CASSFDRLDGYTF.

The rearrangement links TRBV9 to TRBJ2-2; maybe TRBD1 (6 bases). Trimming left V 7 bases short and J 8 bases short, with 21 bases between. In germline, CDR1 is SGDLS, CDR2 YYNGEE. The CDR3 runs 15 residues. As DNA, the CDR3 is TGTGCCAGCGGGAGTATGGGGGCCCTTAGAGGGGAGCTGTTTTTT. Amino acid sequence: CASGSMGALRGELFF. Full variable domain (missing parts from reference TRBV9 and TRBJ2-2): DSGVTQTPKHLITATGQRVTLRCSPRSGDLSVYWYQQSLDQGLQFLIQYYNGEERAKGNILERFSAQQFPDLHSELNLSSLELGDSALYFCASGSMGALRGELFFGEGSRLTVL.

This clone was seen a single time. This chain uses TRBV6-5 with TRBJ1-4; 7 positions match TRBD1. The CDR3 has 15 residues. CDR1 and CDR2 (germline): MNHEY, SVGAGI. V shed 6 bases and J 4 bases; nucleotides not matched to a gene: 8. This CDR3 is CASRARQGFNEKLFF. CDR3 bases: TGTGCCAGCAGGGCGCGACAGGGCTTTAATGAAAAACTGTTTTTT.

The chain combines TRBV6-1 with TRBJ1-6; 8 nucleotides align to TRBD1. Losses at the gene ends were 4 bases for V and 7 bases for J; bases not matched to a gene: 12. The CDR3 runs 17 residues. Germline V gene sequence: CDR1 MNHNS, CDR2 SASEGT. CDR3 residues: CASSVRDRPLGNSPLHF. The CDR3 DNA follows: TGTGCCAGCAGTGTTCGGGACAGGCCACTGGGGAATTCACCCCTCCACTTT.

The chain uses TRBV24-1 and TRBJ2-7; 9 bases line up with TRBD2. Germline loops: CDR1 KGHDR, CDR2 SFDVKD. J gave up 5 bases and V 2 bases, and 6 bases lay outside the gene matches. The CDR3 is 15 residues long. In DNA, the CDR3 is TGTGCCACCAGTGATTCCAGCGGGGGGATCGACGAGCAGTACTTC. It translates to CATSDSSGGIDEQYF.